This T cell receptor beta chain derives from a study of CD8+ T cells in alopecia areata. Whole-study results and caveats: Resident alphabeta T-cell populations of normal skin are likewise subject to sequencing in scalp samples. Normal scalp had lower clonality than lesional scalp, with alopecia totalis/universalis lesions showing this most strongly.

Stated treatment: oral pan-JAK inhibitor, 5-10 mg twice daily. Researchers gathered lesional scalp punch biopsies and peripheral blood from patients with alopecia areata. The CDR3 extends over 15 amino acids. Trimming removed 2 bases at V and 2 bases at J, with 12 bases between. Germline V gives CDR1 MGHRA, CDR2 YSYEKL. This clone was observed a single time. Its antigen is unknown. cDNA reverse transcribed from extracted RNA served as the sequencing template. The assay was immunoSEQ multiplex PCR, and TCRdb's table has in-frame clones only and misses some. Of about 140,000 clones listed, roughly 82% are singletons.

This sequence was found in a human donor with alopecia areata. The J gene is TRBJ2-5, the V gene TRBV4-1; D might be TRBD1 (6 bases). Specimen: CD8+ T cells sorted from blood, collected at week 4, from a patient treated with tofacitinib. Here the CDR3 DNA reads TGCGCCAGCAGCCAACACCAGGGGACGCAAGAGACCCAGTACTTC. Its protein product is CASSQHQGTQETQYF.